These T cell receptor beta chains were read from a single sample in a study of CD8+CD57+ T cells in acquired aplastic anemia. One entry per CDR3 protein results from TCRdb running MiXCR on the reads. Among 160,000 or so distinct CDR3 sequences listed, around half were seen once. Sequences were obtained from sorted CD4+, CD8+, or CD8+CD57+ T cells (not recorded which) from PBMCs. The origin of the receptors is a human donor with aplastic anemia. The CDR3 runs from the conserved cysteine through the conserved F or W. Each record gives: J gene, V gene, D gene, clone size, CDR3 protein, CDR3 DNA. D genes are given only for firm matches. Expanded clones are given a class, and other clones once, few, many or no size at all.

j_call: TRBJ2-3
v_call: TRBV10-2
d_call: -
clone_size: -
cdr3_aa: CASQGSRGVADTQYF
cdr3_nt: TGCGCCAGTCAGGGGTCCAGGGGTGTCGCAGATACGCAGTATTTT

j_call: TRBJ1-1
v_call: TRBV20-1
d_call: -
clone_size: -
cdr3_aa: CSVVRGMNTEAFF
cdr3_nt: TGCAGTGTAGTCCGGGGTATGAACACTGAAGCTTTCTTT

j_call: TRBJ2-5
v_call: TRBV20-1
d_call: TRBD1
clone_size: -
cdr3_aa: CSAMGQGVQETQYF
cdr3_nt: TGCAGTGCTATGGGACAGGGGGTCCAAGAGACCCAGTACTTC

j_call: TRBJ2-2
v_call: TRBV11-2
d_call: -
clone_size: -
cdr3_aa: CASSLRGPTNTGELFF
cdr3_nt: TGTGCCAGCAGCTTAAGGGGACCTACGAACACCGGGGAGCTGTTTTTT

j_call: TRBJ2-1
v_call: TRBV20-1
d_call: -
clone_size: many
cdr3_aa: CSARDLAVTIDEQFF
cdr3_nt: TGCAGTGCTAGAGATCTCGCAGTAACGATAGATGAGCAGTTCTTC

j_call: TRBJ2-6
v_call: TRBV3-1
d_call: TRBD1
clone_size: many
cdr3_aa: CASSQLSGTGASGANVLTF
cdr3_nt: TGTGCCAGCAGCCAACTATCTGGGACAGGAGCCTCTGGGGCCAACGTCCTGACTTTC

j_call: TRBJ2-3
v_call: TRBV15
d_call: -
clone_size: once
cdr3_aa: CATSGAAASTDTQYF
cdr3_nt: TGTGCCACCAGTGGGGCCGCAGCCAGCACAGATACGCAGTATTTT

j_call: TRBJ1-5
v_call: TRBV12-3/TRBV12-4
d_call: TRBD1
clone_size: many
cdr3_aa: CASSLGQGNQPQHF
cdr3_nt: TGTGCCAGCAGCCTGGGACAGGGGAATCAGCCCCAGCATTTT

j_call: TRBJ1-2
v_call: TRBV29-1
d_call: -
clone_size: -
cdr3_aa: CSVLQDSYGYTF
cdr3_nt: TGCAGCGTTCTACAGGACAGCTATGGCTACACCTTC

j_call: TRBJ1-5
v_call: TRBV15
d_call: -
clone_size: -
cdr3_aa: CATSRGQLIGNQPQHF
cdr3_nt: TGTGCCACCAGCAGAGGACAGTTGATAGGGAATCAGCCCCAGCATTTT

j_call: TRBJ1-1
v_call: TRBV19
d_call: -
clone_size: few
cdr3_aa: CASSIPQPNTEAFF
cdr3_nt: TGTGCCAGTAGTATCCCCCAACCGAACACTGAAGCTTTCTTT

j_call: TRBJ2-5
v_call: TRBV11-3
d_call: -
clone_size: many
cdr3_aa: CASSQRGDSQETQYF
cdr3_nt: TGTGCCAGCAGCCAGAGGGGGGACAGTCAAGAGACCCAGTACTTC

j_call: TRBJ2-7
v_call: TRBV7-2
d_call: TRBD2
clone_size: -
cdr3_aa: CASSLGTSGGQGEQYF
cdr3_nt: TGTGCCAGCAGCTTAGGGACTAGCGGGGGGCAAGGCGAGCAGTACTTC

j_call: TRBJ1-6
v_call: TRBV2
d_call: -
clone_size: many
cdr3_aa: CASRGGYNSPLHF
cdr3_nt: TGTGCCAGCAGGGGGGGCTATAATTCACCCCTCCACTTT

j_call: TRBJ1-5
v_call: TRBV10-3
d_call: -
clone_size: -
cdr3_aa: CAISDSRGNQPQHF
cdr3_nt: TGTGCCATCAGTGACTCCAGGGGCAATCAGCCTCAGCATTTT

j_call: TRBJ2-5
v_call: TRBV25-1
d_call: -
clone_size: -
cdr3_aa: CVSSAGLGGRDQETQYF
cdr3_nt: TGTGTTAGCAGTGCGGGGCTCGGGGGCCGTGACCAAGAGACCCAGTACTTC

j_call: TRBJ1-4
v_call: TRBV2
d_call: -
clone_size: many
cdr3_aa: CASSEMRGPNEKLFF
cdr3_nt: TGTGCCAGCAGTGAAATGCGGGGCCCTAATGAAAAACTGTTTTTT

j_call: TRBJ2-5
v_call: TRBV7-2
d_call: -
clone_size: -
cdr3_aa: CASSLRDSGETQYF
cdr3_nt: TGTGCCAGCAGCTTACGTGATAGCGGAGAGACCCAGTACTTC

j_call: TRBJ2-3
v_call: TRBV2
d_call: -
clone_size: -
cdr3_aa: CASSPLYTDTQYF
cdr3_nt: TGTGCCAGCAGTCCGCTATACACAGATACGCAGTATTTT

j_call: TRBJ2-5
v_call: TRBV11-2
d_call: TRBD2
clone_size: many
cdr3_aa: CASSQTSGRSQETQYF
cdr3_nt: TGTGCCAGCAGCCAAACTAGCGGGAGGTCACAAGAGACCCAGTACTTC

j_call: TRBJ1-2
v_call: TRBV2
d_call: -
clone_size: few
cdr3_aa: CASSRDSNYGCTF
cdr3_nt: TGTGCCAGCAGTCGTGACAGTAACTATGGCTGCACCTTC

j_call: TRBJ1-2
v_call: TRBV19
d_call: -
clone_size: -
cdr3_aa: CASSTSRENYGHTF
cdr3_nt: TGTGCCAGTAGTACCAGCCGGGAGAACTATGGCCACACCTTC

j_call: TRBJ1-2
v_call: TRBV25-1
d_call: TRBD1
clone_size: -
cdr3_aa: CASSLSTGGGGYTF
cdr3_nt: TGTGCCAGCAGTCTATCGACAGGGGGCGGGGGCTACACCTTC

j_call: TRBJ2-7
v_call: TRBV7-2
d_call: -
clone_size: -
cdr3_aa: CASSRGSSYEQYF
cdr3_nt: TGTGCCAGCAGCCGCGGTTCCTCCTACGAGCAGTACTTC

j_call: TRBJ2-1
v_call: TRBV6-1
d_call: -
clone_size: few
cdr3_aa: CASREAGDLNNEQFF
cdr3_nt: TGTGCCAGCAGGGAGGCAGGAGACCTTAACAATGAGCAGTTCTTC

j_call: TRBJ2-6
v_call: TRBV20-1
d_call: -
clone_size: many
cdr3_aa: CSAPGPNGGLTF
cdr3_nt: TGCAGTGCCCCGGGACCCAACGGTGGCCTGACTTTC

j_call: TRBJ2-2
v_call: TRBV20-1
d_call: -
clone_size: -
cdr3_aa: CSVTGPNTGELFF
cdr3_nt: TGCAGTGTGACCGGGCCTAACACCGGGGAGCTGTTTTTT

j_call: TRBJ1-2
v_call: TRBV25-1
d_call: TRBD1
clone_size: once
cdr3_aa: CASSTGQGAGGYTF
cdr3_nt: TGTGCCAGCAGTACGGGACAGGGGGCGGGTGGCTACACCTTC

j_call: TRBJ1-1
v_call: TRBV10-3
d_call: -
clone_size: -
cdr3_aa: CAIRGERDSVGAFF
cdr3_nt: TGTGCCATCAGGGGGGAGCGGGATTCGGTTGGAGCTTTCTTT